The entry below gives a single TCR beta chain sequence along with its context. No antigen is known for it. No base-level quality is on record; no much larger clone is a single base apart. Libraries came from the immunoSEQ multiplex PCR assay. RNA was extracted from all samples and reverse transcribed into cDNA as template for TCR sequencing. SuperScript III was used for first-strand cDNA synthesis, primed with a 2:1 mix of oligo-dT and random hexamers. A synthetic immune receptor repertoire was used to gauge amplification bias, and whatever bias remained was removed computationally. As for how the authors treated the data: After raw reads were preprocessed to remove errors, the CDR3 was defined following IMGT conventions as running from the conserved cysteine to phenylalanine. To get clonality, Shannon entropy was normalized by log2 of the number of productive unique TCRs and the result was subtracted from 1. Whether scalp clones were CD4 or CD8 was inferred by matching scalp TCRbeta sequences against CD4 and CD8 repertoires sorted from blood. Drawn from immuneACCESS, this table holds only the in-frame rearrangements with V and J called that TCRdb kept. Clones are partly lost; checked studies trace under half to an unresolved V gene and leave the rest unexplained. D and trimming come from the DNA, and the V and J calls and clone size come from that table. In this sample the table shows about 4,500 clones, around 57% of which occur a single time. The ten top clones hold roughly an eighth of the sample.

The sample comes from a study of CD8+ T cells in alopecia areata (dated by TCRdb to about 2018). Study-level background: Treated patients were enrolled in an open-label pilot trial of oral tofacitinib, 5 to 10 mg twice daily, for moderate-to-severe alopecia areata. Scalp tissue and sorted CD4+ and CD8+ peripheral blood T cells from patchy and totalis/universalis alopecia areata patients and from healthy controls were covered by human TCRbeta sequencing. Tofacitinib-treated patients had biopsies at baseline and at 4 and 24 weeks of treatment, with a later scalp biopsy in several patients. immunoSEQ multiplex PCR using 35 Vbeta forward primers and 13 Jbeta reverse primers was used to amplify TCRbeta CDR3 regions. RNA came from the PAXgene miRNA kit for fixed scalp, the miRNeasy kit for PBMCs, and the RNeasy kit for mouse skin. The study used high-throughput TCRbeta sequencing to examine T cell clonal expansion in alopecia areata, in both the C3H/HeJ mouse model and human patients. Scalp clonality was compared across normal scalp (n=4), patchy alopecia areata scalp (n=8), and alopecia totalis/universalis scalp (n=8). The SALT score, which quantifies the percentage of affected scalp surface area, was used to measure disease severity in treated patients. Patients stayed on tofacitinib for 6 to 18 months and then had 6 months of follow-up off drug so that delayed response and recurrence could be assessed.

From the cysteine up to the phenylalanine, the CDR3 has a length of 14 residues. CDR3 DNA only is kept here, 42 bases in frame from base 1. Trimming costs V 1 base and J 3 bases, and their ends lie 10 bases apart. Results and caveats for the whole study, not just this receptor: Many expanded lesional clones persisted in scalp and blood during tofacitinib treatment, which may partly explain relapse after stopping treatment. Compared with normal scalp, lesional scalp, particularly in alopecia totalis/universalis, had higher clonality and more expanded CD8+ clones, which suggests antigenic drive. Because the treated cohort was small and had only one nonresponder, larger studies are needed to examine links between baseline CD8+ expansion and response. Tofacitinib significantly decreased scalp clonality and the number of expanded CD8+ clones among the top 100 scalp clones. Shared TCR sequences between patients were less evident than in mice, which may be partly attributable to HLA diversity in the patient population. Unlike mouse skin, which is dominated by gammadelta T cells, normal human skin has resident alphabeta T cells that are also sequenced, and this complicates analysis of the scalp TCR repertoire.

The meaning of the sample's time point label: around 29 days on oral tofacitinib. Sample treatment or condition, as interpreted from the label and publication: oral pan-JAK inhibitor, 5-10 mg twice daily. Peripheral blood and lesional scalp punch biopsies were obtained from patients with alopecia areata. Human scalp biopsies were immediately fixed in PAXgene tissue containers. The sequence derives from a human donor with alopecia areata. In this chain, TRBV23-1 is recombined with TRBJ2-7; 5 matching bases give a weak D call of TRBD2. TRBV23-1 is marked as an open reading frame, function uncertain. The sample consisted of skin, taken at week 4, from a patient treated with tofacitinib. This receptor carries the CDR3 CASSQFRDRYEQYF. The DNA sequence follows: TGCGCCAGCAGTCAATTTCGGGATCGCTACGAGCAGTACTTC.